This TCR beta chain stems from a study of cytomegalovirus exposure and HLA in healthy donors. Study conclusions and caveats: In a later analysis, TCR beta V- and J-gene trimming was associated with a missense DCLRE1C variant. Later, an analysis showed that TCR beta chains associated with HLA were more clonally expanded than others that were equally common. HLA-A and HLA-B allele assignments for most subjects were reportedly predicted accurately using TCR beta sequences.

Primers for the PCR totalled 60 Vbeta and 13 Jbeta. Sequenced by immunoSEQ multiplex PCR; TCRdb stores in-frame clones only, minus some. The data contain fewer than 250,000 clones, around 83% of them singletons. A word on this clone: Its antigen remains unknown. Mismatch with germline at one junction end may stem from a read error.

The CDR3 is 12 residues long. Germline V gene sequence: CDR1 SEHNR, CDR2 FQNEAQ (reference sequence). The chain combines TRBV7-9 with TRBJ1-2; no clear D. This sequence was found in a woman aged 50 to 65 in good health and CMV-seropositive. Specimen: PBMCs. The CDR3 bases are TGTTCCAGCAGTCTTTTCAACTATGGCTACACCTTC. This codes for CSSSLFNYGYTF.